One and the same sample provided the 32 T cell receptor beta chains below, sequenced in a study of blood T cell repertoires in COVID-19. Data came from immunoSEQ multiplex PCR; TCRdb stores just in-frame clones and leaves some out. Found here are about 65,000 clones, 75% to 90% of them singletons; the top ten hold around 14%. The sample comprised peripheral blood. Source of these receptors: a man older than 75 with acute or convalescent COVID-19.

The chain carries TRBV11-3 and TRBJ2-2; maybe TRBD1 (6 bases). The CDR3 runs to 15 residues. CDR1 is SGHNT and CDR2 is YENEEA in the germline V gene. Trimming left V 5 bases short and J 5 bases short, with 15 bases between. CDR3 in DNA: TGTGCCAGCAGCGCCTCAGGGGTTGTAACCGGGGAGCTGTTTTTT. This encodes CASSASGVVTGELFF.

This clone was detected only once. This rearrangement joins TRBV11-3 to TRBJ2-7; TRBD1 matches 11 bases. Germline CDR1 and CDR2: SGHNT and YENEEA. This CDR3 spans 19 amino acids. V lost 5 bases to trimming and J lost 2 bases; unmatched junction nucleotides: 17. CDR3 sequence reads: CASSTMDRGQPPGPYEQYF. The DNA of the CDR3 is TGTGCCAGCAGCACCATGGACAGGGGGCAGCCCCCTGGCCCCTACGAGCAGTACTTC. Full variable domain (rest looked up from reference TRBV11-3 and TRBJ2-7): EAGVVQSPRYKIIEKKQPVAFWCNPISGHNTLYWYLQNLGQGPELLIRYENEEAVDDSQLPKDRFSAERLKGVDSTLKIQPAELGDSAVYLCASSTMDRGQPPGPYEQYFGPGTRLTVT.

The genes are TRBV21-1 and TRBJ2-1; the DNA was not used to check the table's D call, TRBD2. TRBV21-1 is termed a pseudogene. The CDR3 sequence is 13 residues long. This CDR3 is CASNLLAGGLQFF. The DNA for the CDR3 is TGTGCCAGCAACTTACTAGCGGGGGGTTTACAGTTCTTC.

The count of this clone is one. This chain uses TRBV6-1 with TRBJ2-5; D is ambiguous. The CDR3 extends over 13 amino acids. V was shortened by 3 bases and J by 2 bases, with 7 bases between the two germline ends. Germline lookup yields CDR1 MNHNS and CDR2 SASEGT. The CDR3 sequence: CASSEQFQETQYF. CDR3 in DNA: TGTGCCAGCAGTGAGCAGTTTCAAGAGACCCAGTACTTC.

The chain links TRBV5-4 to TRBJ1-2; 8 nucleotides align to TRBD1. V was clipped by 5 bases and J by 8 bases; unmatched bases: 8. This CDR3 contains 13 residues. From germline, CDR1 is SGHNT and CDR2 YYREEE (reference sequence). The CDR3 spells CASSPDRDSGYTF. The DNA for the CDR3 is TGTGCCAGCAGTCCGGACAGGGACAGCGGCTACACCTTC.

V usage is TRBV9 and J usage is TRBJ1-1; TRBD1 matches at 8 bases. CDR1 is SGDLS and CDR2 is YYNGEE in the germline V gene. Germline trimming cut 3 bases from V and 11 bases from J; bases unmatched to any gene: 6. The CDR3 loop spans 12 amino acids. In DNA form, the CDR3 reads TGTGCCAGCAGCGGGCGACAGGGGATGGCTTTCTTT. This encodes CASSGRQGMAFF.

In DNA, the CDR3 is TGTGCCAGCAGCAAAGAGGGGGTGACAGCCCTTAACTATGGCTACACCTTC. Translating gives CASSKEGVTALNYGYTF. The gene calls are TRBV21-1 and TRBJ1-2; the table names TRBD1, a call not compared with the DNA. TRBV21-1 counts as a pseudogene. The CDR3 contains 17 residues.

The chain couples TRBV7-2 to TRBJ2-3; D unclear. CDR3 size: 13 residues. Germline V gene sequence: CDR1 SGHTA, CDR2 FQGNSA. The V and J ends lost 4 bases and 5 bases respectively, with 10 bases between them. The CDR3 loop reads CASSSGSGDTQYF. CDR3 DNA: TGTGCCAGCAGCTCCGGATCGGGAGATACGCAGTATTTT.

The V gene is TRBV7-2, the J gene TRBJ1-5; 7 nucleotides match TRBD1. This CDR3 region has 18 residues. Trimming removed 0 bases from V and 0 bases from J; junction bases left unmatched: 8. Germline loops: CDR1 SGHTA, CDR2 FQGNSA. The CDR3 sequence: CASSLADRHRYSNQPQHF. CDR3 nucleotides: TGTGCCAGCAGCTTAGCGGACAGGCACCGTTATAGCAATCAGCCCCAGCATTTT.

V is TRBV4-1 and J is TRBJ1-2; D perhaps matches TRBD1 (5 bases). This CDR3 is 18 amino acids long. The V gene's germline CDR1 is MGHRA and CDR2 YSYEKL. Trimming removed 0 bases at V and 0 bases at J, with 17 bases between. In nucleotides, the CDR3 is TGCGCCAGCAGCCAAGATAGGTCAGACAGACACTCTAACTATGGCTACACCTTC. It translates to CASSQDRSDRHSNYGYTF.

This clone was seen once. V usage is TRBV6-1 and J usage is TRBJ1-6; TRBD1 matches at 9 bases. Germline assignment: CDR1 MNHNS and CDR2 SASEGT. The CDR3 is 18 residues long. V gave up 4 bases and J gave up 10 bases; unmatched junction bases: 17. The CDR3 here is CASSGAGTGKGGDSPLHF. Here the CDR3 DNA reads TGTGCCAGCAGTGGGGCCGGGACAGGGAAAGGAGGGGACTCACCCCTCCACTTT.

This clone was seen a few times. The rearrangement links TRBV2 to TRBJ1-2; a weak D match, TRBD1 (6 bases). CDR3 length: 16 amino acids. Germline CDR1 and CDR2: SNHLY and FYNNEI. Trimming took off 6 bases at V and 0 bases at J, with 17 bases between the two ends. The CDR3 region has the DNA TGTGCCAGCAGCATACAGGGAGCCCTAGCTAACTATGGCTACACCTTC. This translates into CASSIQGALANYGYTF. Complete variable domain (other parts from reference TRBV2 and TRBJ1-2): EPEVTQTPSHQVTQMGQEVILRCVPISNHLYFYWYRQILGQKVEFLVSFYNNEISEKSEIFDDQFSVERPDGSNFTLKIRSTKLEDSAMYFCASSIQGALANYGYTFGSGTRLTVV.

V gene TRBV25-1 combines with J gene TRBJ2-2; D unresolved. V gave up 5 bases and J gave up 4 bases, with 8 bases separating them. CDR3 length: 13 residues. Germline lookup yields CDR1 MGHDK and CDR2 SYGVNS. CDR3 residues: CASSYGGTGELFF. The CDR3 nucleotides are TGTGCCAGCAGTTACGGTGGCACCGGGGAGCTGTTTTTT. The variable domain in full, completed from reference TRBV25-1 and TRBJ2-2, reads EADIYQTPRYLVIGTGKKITLECSQTMGHDKMYWYQQDPGMELHLIHYSYGVNSTEKGDLSSESTVSRIRTEHFPLTLESARPSHTSQYLCASSYGGTGELFFGEGSRLTVL.

The V call is TRBV5-1, the J call TRBJ1-3; a possible D gene is TRBD1 (6 bases). Germline V gene lookup returns CDR1 SGHRS and CDR2 YFSETQ. The CDR3 extends over 15 amino acids. V shed 5 bases and J shed 2 bases, with 14 bases lying between them. CDR3 sequence (DNA): TGCGCCAGCAGGGGACACGCCGAGGCTGGAAACACCATATATTTT. This sequence encodes CASRGHAEAGNTIYF.

The gene calls are TRBV18 and TRBJ1-6, with D possibly being TRBD1 (6 bases). Trimming shortened V by 4 bases and J by 5 bases, and 12 bases separated the two germline ends. Germline CDR1 and CDR2: KGHSH and LQKENI. The CDR3 has 15 residues. The CDR3 nucleotides are TGTGCCAGCTCACTCTACAGGGATAATAATTCACCCCTCCACTTT. Protein sequence: CASSLYRDNNSPLHF.

The chain uses TRBV6-6 and TRBJ1-6, with D perhaps matching TRBD1 (5 bases). Germline values: CDR1 MNHNY, CDR2 SVGAGI (reference sequence). This CDR3 has 15 residues. The germline V and J ends were trimmed by 2 bases and 9 bases, with 14 bases remaining between them. In nucleotides, the CDR3 is TGTGCCAGCAGTTACGGCCAGGGTGTAGTTTCACCCCTCCACTTT. Amino acids: CASSYGQGVVSPLHF.

The CDR3 is CASSPGTGAYGYTF. In DNA, the CDR3 is TGCGCCAGCAGCCCAGGGACAGGGGCATATGGCTACACCTTC. The chain carries TRBV5-1 and TRBJ1-2, with 10 bases matching TRBD1. Germline values: CDR1 SGHRS, CDR2 YFSETQ. This CDR3 is 14 amino acids long. The V and J ends lost 4 bases and 5 bases, in that order; junction bases with no gene match: 5.

V usage is TRBV2 and J usage is TRBJ1-4; 7 bases match TRBD1. The length of the CDR3 is 15 residues. Germline V gene lookup returns CDR1 SNHLY and CDR2 FYNNEI. With V trimmed by 6 bases and J by 4 bases, 8 bases remained unmatched. The DNA of the CDR3 is TGTGCCAGCAGGAAACAGGGGATCTTTAATGAAAAACTGTTTTTT. It translates to CASRKQGIFNEKLFF. Complete variable domain (other parts from reference TRBV2 and TRBJ1-4): EPEVTQTPSHQVTQMGQEVILRCVPISNHLYFYWYRQILGQKVEFLVSFYNNEISEKSEIFDDQFSVERPDGSNFTLKIRSTKLEDSAMYFCASRKQGIFNEKLFFGSGTQLSVL.

A single count supports this clone. The DNA of the CDR3 is TGTGCCAGCAGCGCGACAGGGGGCATGGCCTACGAGCAGTACTTC. Translation: CASSATGGMAYEQYF. The chain joins TRBV9 to TRBJ2-7, with 10 positions matching TRBD1. The CDR3 has 15 residues. CDR1 SGDLS and CDR2 YYNGEE come from the germline V gene. After removal of 3 bases from V and 2 bases from J, the junction contained 5 bases not matched to a gene.

This chain joins TRBV18 and TRBJ2-1, with TRBD2 matching over 9 bases. Trimming removed 0 bases from V and 4 bases from J; junction bases left unmatched: 4. CDR3 size: 16 residues. Germline V lookup: CDR1 KGHSH, CDR2 LQKENI. The CDR3 coding sequence is TGTGCCAGCTCACCACCAGCTAGCGGGGTGTACAATGAGCAGTTCTTC. Translated, it gives CASSPPASGVYNEQFF.

The rearrangement links TRBV29-1 to TRBJ2-1, with D possibly matching TRBD2 (7 bases). The CDR3 totals 15 residues. V lost 7 bases, J lost 9 bases, and 25 bases lay in between. The germline CDR1 and CDR2 sequences are SQVTM and ANQGSEA. The CDR3 bases are TGCAGCGCCCGACCCCGAGGGGGGGGACGGGGTGAGCAGTTCTTC. It yields the protein CSARPRGGGRGEQFF.

About this clone: The junction and the germline gene differ at one end; a read error may be behind it. Here the CDR3 reads CASSRSTHYGYTF. The CDR3 DNA reads TGTGCCAGCAGTCGAAGTACTCACTACGGCTACACCTTC. This sequence joins TRBV7-9 and TRBJ1-2, with D unresolved. This CDR3 is built from 13 residues. Germline loops: CDR1 SEHNR, CDR2 FQNEAQ (reference sequence).

The chain is built from TRBV7-2 and TRBJ2-7; 9 bases agree with TRBD1. The germline V gene has CDR1 SGHTA and CDR2 FQGNSA. V gave up 4 bases and J gave up 1 base; unmatched junction bases: 5. CDR3 length: 15 residues. The CDR3 region has the DNA TGTGCCAGCAGCTACACCGGGACAGGGTCCTACGAGCAGTACTTC. Its translation is CASSYTGTGSYEQYF.

The V and J genes are TRBV5-8 and TRBJ1-4; 8 nucleotides align to TRBD1. Germline loops: CDR1 SGHTS, CDR2 YDEGEE. V was clipped by 0 bases and J by 4 bases; unmatched bases: 5. The CDR3 is 16 amino acids. The CDR3 DNA follows: TGTGCCAGCAGCTTGGGGCTAACAGGGGGTAATGAAAAACTGTTTTTT. Translating it yields CASSLGLTGGNEKLFF. Supplemented by reference TRBV5-8 and TRBJ1-4, the full variable domain reads EAGVTQSPTHLIKTRGQQATLRCSPISGHTSVYWYQQALGLGLQFLLWYDEGEERNRGNFPPRFSGRQFPNYSSELNVNALELEDSALYLCASSLGLTGGNEKLFFGSGTQLSVL.

V is TRBV3-1 (or the pseudogene TRBV3-2) and J is TRBJ1-2, with TRBD1 identical over 7 bases. The germline V gene encodes CDR1 LGHDT and CDR2 YNNKEL (reference sequence). The CDR3 sequence is 13 residues long. The V segment lost 4 bases and the J segment 7 bases; nucleotides outside the gene matches: 6. The CDR3 here is CASSRQGASGYTF. DNA of the CDR3: TGTGCCAGCAGCCGACAGGGAGCAAGTGGCTACACCTTC.

This clone was seen more than once but under ten times. The chain employs TRBV4-2 and TRBJ1-2; TRBD1 matches at 9 bases. V lost 3 bases to trimming and J lost 3 bases; unmatched junction nucleotides: 5. The CDR3 is made up of 15 amino acids. Germline V lookup: CDR1 LGHNA, CDR2 YNFKEQ. CDR3 DNA sequence: TGTGCCAGCAGCCACGCAACAGGGGGCGACTATGGCTACACCTTC. It yields the protein CASSHATGGDYGYTF.

The J gene is TRBJ1-1, the V gene TRBV3-1 (or the pseudogene TRBV3-2), with unresolved D. The V gene's germline CDR1 is LGHDT and CDR2 YNNKEL (reference sequence). The CDR3 loop spans 12 amino acids. Trimming cost V 1 base and J 4 bases, with 4 bases left between them. CDR3 loop: CASSQGPTEAFF. CDR3 nucleotide sequence: TGTGCCAGCAGCCAAGGGCCCACTGAAGCTTTCTTT.

The V gene is TRBV7-8, the J gene TRBJ1-5; 10 bases match TRBD1. The ends lost 4 bases at V and 6 bases at J; junction bases unmatched: 3. This CDR3 region has 14 residues. In germline, CDR1 is SGHVS, CDR2 FQNEAQ. CDR3 DNA: TGTGCCAGCAGCTCGGGACAGGGGTTTCAGCCCCAGCATTTT. Amino acid sequence: CASSSGQGFQPQHF.

For the CDR3, the DNA is TGTGCCAGCAGCCAAGCGGGACTAGCTGATCCGTACCAAGAGACCCAGTACTTC. Its protein is CASSQAGLADPYQETQYF. The chain employs TRBV3-1 (or the pseudogene TRBV3-2) and TRBJ2-5; TRBD2 agrees at 9 bases. Per the germline V gene, CDR1 is LGHDT and CDR2 is YNNKEL (reference sequence). Trimming at V came to 1 base and at J to 0 bases, leaving 9 bases not matched to a gene. This CDR3 has 18 amino acids.

This sequence joins TRBV28 and TRBJ2-2; D is ambiguous. Trimming removed 6 bases from V and 1 base from J, with 9 bases in between. The CDR3 consists of 14 residues. Germline lookup yields CDR1 MDHEN and CDR2 SYDVKM. The CDR3 DNA is TGTGCCAGCAGGCCATCAGGGAACACCGGGGAGCTGTTTTTT. Translation gives CASRPSGNTGELFF.

The rearrangement uses TRBV7-3 and TRBJ2-3; 8 bases align to TRBD2. With V trimmed by 5 bases and J by 0 bases, 4 bases remained unmatched. CDR3 length: 15 amino acids. Germline loops: CDR1 SGHTA, CDR2 FQGTGA. The CDR3 nucleotides read TGTGCCAGCAGCACGGGACTAGGGAGCACAGATACGCAGTATTTT. Translation gives CASSTGLGSTDTQYF.

This clone was detected once. In DNA, the CDR3 is TGTGCCAGCAGCGTAGAAGGAGAGGTTTACGGCTACACCTTC. It encodes CASSVEGEVYGYTF. This sequence joins TRBV9 and TRBJ1-2, with D hard to call. V gave up 0 bases and J gave up 8 bases, with 14 bases separating them. Germline CDR1 and CDR2: SGDLS and YYNGEE. CDR3 size: 14 residues. The whole variable domain, filled in from reference TRBV9 and TRBJ1-2, reads DSGVTQTPKHLITATGQRVTLRCSPRSGDLSVYWYQQSLDQGLQFLIQYYNGEERAKGNILERFSAQQFPDLHSELNLSSLELGDSALYFCASSVEGEVYGYTFGSGTRLTVV.